This T cell receptor (beta chain) was identified in a study of cytomegalovirus exposure and HLA in healthy donors (dated by TCRdb to the late 2010s). Context from the whole study: In an earlier analysis of some 550 of the donors, around 290 Gb of sequence data and approximately 100 million unique TCR beta sequences from 180 million or so T cells were reported. The study aimed to test whether cataloging public T cell receptors could reveal signatures of past pathogen exposure. To decide whether each TCR beta V gene segment behaved as functional or pseudogenic, an earlier analysis of nearly 600 of the donors relied on high-throughput TCR beta sequencing. Donor age, sex, ethnicity and CMV serostatus were collected together with the repertoire data. Among some 410 genotyped donors of the cohort, an average of about 240,000 unique TCR beta nucleotide sequences were sequenced per donor, roughly 20% of them non-productive. Genome-wide SNP genotypes for about three fifths of the roughly 700 donors were used in a later genetic analysis, which treated that subset as a discovery cohort. Approximately 310 gigabases of sequencing data and tens of millions of unique TCR sequences were included in an early release covering 550 to 800 HLA-typed donors. To study patterns of TCR occurrence, a later analysis re-analyzed previously published TCR beta repertoires from several hundred donors and added high-resolution HLA genotyping. Class I and class II HLA loci were covered by the typing at four-digit resolution. About 5 DR-DQ haplotypes were handled as single units for association and clustering, since linkage in the cohort was strong. In addition to the first cohort of several hundred subjects, a separate validation cohort of 120 different subjects was used. Rather than drawing on any new phenotypic data, the later analysis identified candidate immune exposures from TCR beta sequences and the way those sequences occurred across donors. The number of donors typed differed by locus, with 629-630 for A, B, C, DRB1 and DQB1, over 500 for DQA1, 606 for DPA1, and approximately 470 for DPB1. The study profiled the T cell repertoires of about 640 subjects by immunosequencing and related them to cytomegalovirus serostatus. To predict cytomegalovirus infection status, the study brought together high-throughput TCR immunosequencing, statistical association of individual TCRs with disease status, and machine learning. All discovery cohort repertoires had been generated using a single sequencing platform. Of the 300 to 500 genotyped donors, more than 75% were placed in the genetic ancestry cluster associated with self-reported Caucasian donors.

The cohort was made up of 500 to 800 healthy bone marrow donors. Cohort members were all nominally healthy when sampled, although unrecorded immune exposures were likely present. The donor tested CMV seropositive and was one of the 289 seropositive cohort members. Each donor provided a peripheral blood sample, and peripheral blood mononuclear cells were used for TCR beta sequencing. Genomic DNA was extracted from the blood cell samples with the Qiagen DNeasy Blood Extraction Kit. Turning to this clone: Its antigen is not yet known.

The germline V gene sets CDR1 to MGHDK and CDR2 to SYGVNS. Its CDR3 holds 14 amino acids, cysteine through phenylalanine. The retained sequence is limited to the CDR3, 42 bases, with the frame set at the first base. V is clipped by 5 bases and J by 6 bases, and the sequence between their germline boundaries is 15 bases long. The study at large found these results: According to a later analysis, parvovirus B19, influenza, CMV and Epstein-Barr virus appeared linked to several top co-occurrence clusters. The study gave a list of around 170 TCR beta chains associated with cytomegalovirus. Broadly in line with IMGT annotations, most TCR beta V segments showed up in productive rearrangements about 90% or about 30% of the time in an earlier analysis of several hundred of the donors. In a later analysis, TCR association rates were found to vary across HLA loci, with the most associated TCRs seen for DRB1 alleles and the fewest for HLA-C alleles. A further reported finding was that TCR beta sequences accurately predicted the HLA-A and HLA-B alleles for most subjects in the first cohort. The only immune exposure information available for the cohort was CMV serostatus. In a later genetic analysis, fewer N-insertions in productive TCRs were reported among donors in an Asian-associated ancestry cluster than the approximately 670-donor mean. An association between a missense DCLRE1C variant and V-gene and J-gene trimming of TCR beta chains was found in a later genetic analysis and replicated in an independent cohort. Some IMGT-functional V segments, including TRBV6-2 and TRBV6-3, could not be told apart with the 87-base-pair reads, so those segments were excluded. A later analysis found that most CMV-associated TCR beta chains appeared HLA-restricted, with HLA associations seemingly driven largely by CMV exposure. Linkage disequilibrium might explain the correlated functional status among segregating V segments, but an unknown experimental factor could not be excluded. Because HLA typing was missing for some donors at each locus, association tests included only the typed subset. The earlier analysis of 587 of the donors excluded roughly 16 rarely observed V segments, including chromosome 9 orphons, because counts were too low. The presence/absence analyses assumed that sequencing depth was roughly uniform across donors, and that assumption may not be true. The classifier was reported to diagnose cytomegalovirus status with high specificity and sensitivity in both the original cohort and the validation cohort. The sequencing pipeline was judged likely to have produced a cluster of highly shared sequence variants as a technical artifact. The authors suggested that the approach could potentially be extended to other disease states and immunological phenotypes. This cohort had only TCR beta chains sequenced, and the lack of alpha or paired-chain data limited which features could be detected. In a later analysis, HLA-associated TCR beta chains were found to be more clonally expanded and to have lower generation probabilities than equally common non-associated chains. Most TCR sequences were seen in very few donors, while some public TCRs were found in many individuals. When HLA alleles, especially DR and DQ, strongly co-occurred, TCR associations were difficult to assign to individual alleles. A later analysis associated 16,951 TCR beta sequences with specific HLA alleles at a false discovery rate of 0.05. Three of the identified cytomegalovirus-associated TCR beta chains were confirmed in vitro to be specific for cytomegalovirus antigens.

The protocol used for the library was the immunoSEQ multiplex PCR assay. A mixture of 60 forward primers for TCR Vbeta segments and 13 reverse primers for TCR Jbeta segments was used in the multiplex PCR. A multiplex PCR assay on genomic DNA amplified the CDR3 region of rearranged TCR beta genes. Amplified TCR beta libraries were sequenced as 87-base-pair reads on the Illumina HiSeq System. For the original study's pipeline: In a later analysis, tens of millions of unique TCR beta chains were counted across the roughly 700 repertoires, and around 10 million of these chains were shared by at least two donors. Raw reads were error-corrected and collapsed into unique sequences by a nearest-neighbor algorithm in which closely related sequences were merged to remove PCR and sequencing errors. V, D and J gene segments were assigned by aligning CDR3 sequences to IMGT reference sequences. For a sequence to be retained, at least a six-nucleotide match to both a V gene segment and a J gene segment was required. Rearrangements were classified as productive when the CDR3 lacked stop codons and remained in frame with V and J, and all other rearrangements were classified as non-productive. Following IMGT convention, CDR3 was defined as the stretch from the second conserved V-encoded cysteine to the conserved J-encoded phenylalanine. The earlier analysis of around 640 of the donors excluded sequences that lacked an unambiguous match to a single V gene segment. In an earlier analysis of more than 500 of the donors, a V segment was called functional when productive rearrangements were above 56.7%, and segregating when the standard deviation between donors exceeded 5%. A statistical classification framework was built for diagnosing cytomegalovirus status from the catalog of TCR beta chain sequences. A later analysis assigned V and J genes by comparing TCR nucleotide sequences with IMGT/GENE-DB human TR gene sequences. Using the TCRdist pipeline, a later analysis assigned CDR3 sequences along with most-parsimonious VDJ recombination scenarios. In a later analysis, every TCR beta chain was defined by the combination of its CDR3 amino acid sequence and its V-gene family, and reads without a unique V-gene family were dropped. A later analysis removed roughly 590 highly shared, low-generation-probability nucleotide sequences to deal with suspected cross-contamination and a sequencing artifact. In a later analysis, a clonal expansion index for each public chain was calculated from normalized within-repertoire ranks of inferred template counts. In a later analysis, generation probabilities were computed using a VDJ recombination model fitted to out-of-frame rearrangements, and the results were checked against IGoR. A later analysis scored TCR-TCR, TCR-HLA and TCR-CMV co-occurrence with hypergeometric tests, applying a repertoire-size bias correction to TCR pairs. In a later analysis, false discovery rates were estimated by permuting HLA or CMV assignments 20 times. In a later analysis, co-occurring TCRs were grouped with DBSCAN, and TCRdist sequence similarity was added when clustering was performed within HLA-allele-positive subsets. Repertoires with fewer than 30,000 or more than 120,000 public chains, plus five repertoires with anomalous nucleotide sharing, were excluded from co-occurrence clustering. Imported from immuneACCESS, the table was reduced by TCRdb to in-frame sequences with V and J called. These copies leave out some clones; in studies compared against another copy, an unresolved V gene accounts for under half, and the cause of the remainder is not known. The V and J calls and clone size come from that table; D and trimming were worked out from the DNA. The sample's clone listing holds 60,000 to 90,000 clones. The ten largest clones take up about 5% of the sample.

Here the chain combines TRBV25-1 and TRBJ2-3; the D segment cannot be called with confidence. The receptor comes from a woman aged 40 to 49 in good health and CMV-seropositive. Sequencing was performed on PBMCs. This receptor has the CDR3 CASSTVFDWDTQYF. In nucleotides, the sequence is TGTGCCAGCAGTACGGTATTCGATTGGGATACGCAGTATTTT.